This record concerns one T cell receptor (beta chain) sequence. The V and J ends lost 0 bases and 9 bases respectively, with 15 bases between them. Germline CDR1 reads ENHRY; CDR2 reads SYGVKD. The CDR3 sequence is 15 residues long. Using immunoSEQ multiplex PCR, the repertoire was profiled, and TCRdb retains in-frame clones only, with some absent. This listing includes about 190,000 clones. This specimen comes from a study of control samples from healthy donors and cancer patients. The specimen sequenced was blood. The TCR originated in a woman aged 25 to 39 in good health. The chain combines TRBV10-3 with TRBJ2-1; D unresolved. In DNA, the CDR3 is TGTGCCATCAGTGAGTCTGGTGTGGTTCCCTCTGAGCAGTTCTTC. This codes for CAISESGVVPSEQFF.